The 16 T cell receptor beta chains presented below share a single source sample, sequenced in a study of Graves' ophthalmopathy and Graves' hyperthyroidism. Amplification of TCR beta CDR3 regions used RNA transcripts. Investigators did first-round RT-PCR with HTBI primers, then second-round multiplex PCR. Via MiXCR, TCRdb re-called the multiplex PCR reads, giving one row per CDR3 protein. The sample consists of roughly 350,000 distinct CDR3 sequences, about 18% of them appearing once. The sequenced sample was peripheral blood. The receptors derive from an adult woman with stable Graves' hyperthyroidism.

This clonotype has ten or more counts. The chain links TRBV7-2 to TRBJ2-2; D gene unclear. Germline V gene lookup returns CDR1 SGHTA and CDR2 FQGNSA. The CDR3 covers 15 residues. V lost 1 base and J lost 4, with 10 bases in between. CDR3 sequence (DNA): TGTGCCAGCAGCTTAGTGGCCAGCATCACCGGGGAGCTGTTTTTT. This gives the protein CASSLVASITGELFF.

The sample holds many counts of this clonotype. This chain uses TRBV30 with TRBJ2-5; 10 bases map to TRBD2. CDR1 and CDR2 from the germline V gene are GTSNPN and SVGIG (reference sequence). Trimming at V came to 1 base and at J to 1 base, leaving 3 bases not matched to a gene. The CDR3 extends over 15 amino acids. CDR3 nucleotides: TGTGCCTGGAGTGGGACTAGCGGTTTCCAAGAGACCCAGTACTTC. It translates to CAWSGTSGFQETQYF.

This clonotype was recorded many times. The chain joins TRBV10-3 to TRBJ2-6, with D unresolved. Trimming removed 6 bases at V and 4 bases at J, with 4 bases between. The germline CDR1 and CDR2 sequences are ENHRY and SYGVKD. This CDR3 spans 12 amino acids. The CDR3, as DNA: TGTGCCATCAGGTCGGGGGCCAACGTCCTGACTTTC. It codes for CAIRSGANVLTF.

The rearrangement links TRBV11-1 to TRBJ2-2; the match to TRBD1 covers 10 bases. The CDR3 is made up of 16 amino acids. V trimming: 6 bases; J trimming: 7 bases; junction bases outside the gene matches: 11. CDR1 and CDR2 from the germline V gene are SGHAT and FQDESV (reference sequence). CDR3 sequence reads: CASSFPGQGTGGELFF. CDR3 DNA sequence: TGTGCCAGCAGTTTTCCGGGACAGGGGACCGGCGGGGAGCTGTTTTTT.

This clonotype came up many times. CDR3 protein: CASSFRRVEQYF. For the CDR3, the DNA is TGTGCCAGCAGTTTTCGTAGGGTCGAGCAGTACTTC. This chain joins TRBV12-3 or TRBV12-4 and TRBJ2-7; D is uncertain. The V and J ends lost 3 bases and 6 bases respectively, with 9 bases between them. This CDR3 is 12 amino acids long.

This clonotype was picked up many times. The gene calls are TRBV27 and TRBJ2-7, with D unresolved. Germline-derived CDR1 and CDR2 are MNHEY and SMNVEV (reference sequence). The V and J ends lost 4 bases and 5 bases respectively, with 9 bases between them. CDR3 size: 12 residues. The CDR3 loop reads CASSSGVNEQYF. The CDR3 bases are TGTGCCAGCAGTTCAGGCGTTAACGAGCAGTACTTC.

This clonotype was seen repeatedly, ten times or more. The chain joins TRBV15 to TRBJ1-3; D unresolved. Deletions cut 0 bases from V and 2 bases from J, with 8 bases between. CDR3 length equals 15 residues. The V gene's germline CDR1 is LNHNV and CDR2 YYDKDF (reference sequence). The CDR3: CATSRDIGAGNTIYF. CDR3 DNA: TGTGCCACCAGCAGAGATATTGGGGCTGGAAACACCATATATTTT.

This clonotype has ten or more counts. The V gene is TRBV6-5, the J gene TRBJ2-7; TRBD2 agrees at 7 bases. J was trimmed by 3 bases and V by 5 bases; bases with no gene match: 7. CDR1 and CDR2 (germline): MNHEY, SVGAGI. The CDR3 runs 14 residues. CDR3 coding DNA: TGTGCCAGCAGTACTCGGGAGGCCTTCTACGAGCAGTACTTC. Residues: CASSTREAFYEQYF.

This clonotype has only a few counts. A clone one base away is much larger, so this may be a read error. This chain connects TRBV28 to TRBJ1-5; TRBD1 matches at 8 bases. This CDR3 is built from 18 residues. The germline gives CDR1 MDHEN, CDR2 SYDVKM. V was clipped by 3 bases and J by 2 bases; unmatched bases: 12. The CDR3 region has the DNA TGTGCCAGCAGTTTCTTCGGGGGACAGGCTTTTGGCAATCAGCCCCAGCATTTT. It specifies CASSFFGGQAFGNQPQHF.

This clonotype was seen ten or more times. The rearrangement links TRBV6-1 to TRBJ1-1; D uncertain. The CDR3 extends over 18 amino acids. In germline, CDR1 is MNHNS, CDR2 SASEGT. V was shortened by 1 base and J by 1 base, with 19 bases between the two germline ends. CDR3 in DNA: TGTGCCAGCAGTGAAGATGTATGGGTACTGGGCACGAACACTGAAGCTTTCTTT. Amino acids: CASSEDVWVLGTNTEAFF.

This clonotype was seen repeatedly, ten times or more. The chain employs TRBV19 and TRBJ1-5; TRBD1 agrees at 7 bases. There are 15 residues in the CDR3. CDR1 LNHDA and CDR2 SQIVND come from the germline V gene (reference sequence). The ends lost 3 bases at V and 5 bases at J; junction bases unmatched: 7. The CDR3 coding sequence is TGTGCCAGTAGTATTGCTTCGGGACAGTATCAGCCCCAGCATTTT. Translation: CASSIASGQYQPQHF.

The sample holds many counts of this clonotype. This CDR3 reads CSALRTSEQYF. The DNA of the CDR3 is TGCAGTGCACTCCGTACTAGCGAGCAGTACTTC. V usage is TRBV20-1 and J usage is TRBJ2-7, with a possible D match to TRBD2 (5 bases). V was trimmed by 6 bases and J by 6 bases, leaving 12 bases between them. This CDR3 is built from 11 residues. Germline assignment: CDR1 DFQATT and CDR2 SNEGSKA (reference sequence).

This clonotype was counted many times. V usage is TRBV7-9 and J usage is TRBJ1-1; D not resolved. The ends were cut back, 5 bases at V and 7 bases at J, with 8 bases in the middle. The length of the CDR3 is 11 residues. Germline V gene sequence: CDR1 SEHNR, CDR2 FQNEAQ (reference sequence). The DNA of the CDR3 is TGTGCCAGCAGCGCAAAGAATGAAGCTTTCTTT. It translates to CASSAKNEAFF.

This clonotype has a count of ten or more. The rearrangement links TRBV4-1 to TRBJ2-5, with 8 bases fitting TRBD2. The CDR3 runs to 14 residues. Trimming took 6 bases from V and 1 from J; bases not matched to a gene: 4. Germline V gene lookup returns CDR1 MGHRA and CDR2 YSYEKL. The CDR3, as DNA: TGCGCCAGCAGTTCAGCGGGAGCCCAAGAGACCCAGTACTTC. Translated: CASSSAGAQETQYF.

This clonotype came up many times. The chain joins TRBV20-1 to TRBJ2-7; 11 positions match TRBD2. This CDR3 is 15 amino acids long. Germline lookup yields CDR1 DFQATT and CDR2 SNEGSKA (reference sequence). V lost 1 base to trimming and J lost 6 bases; unmatched junction nucleotides: 8. As DNA, the CDR3 is TGCAGTGCTAGAGGTCGTAGCGGGAGGGACGGCGAGCAGTACTTC. Protein sequence: CSARGRSGRDGEQYF.

The V gene is TRBV10-3, the J gene TRBJ1-2; tentatively, D is TRBD1 (5 bases). The V end lost 5 bases, the J end lost 7 bases, and 8 bases lay between the germline ends. The germline V gene encodes CDR1 ENHRY and CDR2 SYGVKD. The CDR3 totals 11 residues. The CDR3 loop reads CAISLGVGYTF. The CDR3 DNA reads as TGTGCCATCAGTTTGGGGGTTGGCTACACCTTC.